Below are 13 T cell receptor beta chains sequenced from a single sample in a study of T cell changes during pregnancy in multiple sclerosis. Produced via immunoSEQ multiplex PCR; TCRdb's table is partial and in-frame only. Seen here are tens of thousands of clones, over 80% observed once, and the top ten hold 0.43%. The material was CD4+ T cells from peripheral blood mononuclear cells, obtained before pregnancy. The source is a female donor with multiple sclerosis, enrolled in a pregnancy study.

The gene calls are TRBV13 and TRBJ2-3; 15 bases agree with TRBD2. The CDR3 contains 17 residues. Germline CDR1 is PRHDT and CDR2 is FYEKMQ (reference sequence). Trimming took 5 bases from V and 0 from J; bases not matched to a gene: 3. CDR3: CASSRTSGGVSTDTQYF. The CDR3 DNA reads as TGTGCCAGCAGCCGGACTAGCGGGGGGGTTAGCACAGATACGCAGTATTTT.

The chain recombines TRBV9 with TRBJ2-7, with 10 nucleotides matching TRBD2. CDR3 length equals 17 residues. Losses at the gene ends were 3 bases for V and 3 bases for J; bases not matched to a gene: 12. CDR1 SGDLS and CDR2 YYNGEE come from the germline V gene. CDR3 DNA sequence: TGTGCCAGCAGCGAGGGGCTAGCGGGGGCTCTCGACTACGAGCAGTACTTC. This codes for CASSEGLAGALDYEQYF.

CDR3 residues: CASSELGAGSLTDTQYF. In nucleotides, the CDR3 is TGTGCCAGCAGTGAACTTGGTGCAGGGTCATTGACAGATACGCAGTATTTT. The rearrangement uses TRBV2 and TRBJ2-3; D perhaps matches TRBD1 (5 bases). V dropped 2 bases and J dropped 3 bases, with 18 bases sitting between them. Germline loops: CDR1 SNHLY, CDR2 FYNNEI. The CDR3 is 17 amino acids.

This clone was seen once. The gene calls are TRBV11-3 and TRBJ2-3, with D hard to call. The germline CDR1 and CDR2 sequences are SGHNT and YENEEA. Deletions cut 5 bases from V and 8 bases from J, with 14 bases between. The CDR3 has 13 amino acids. The CDR3 bases are TGTGCCAGCAGCCCCAACGATGCCGGTACGCAGTATTTT. This codes for CASSPNDAGTQYF.

This rearrangement joins TRBV2 to TRBJ1-4; TRBD1 agrees at 9 bases. Germline V gene data show CDR1 as SNHLY and CDR2 as FYNNEI. Germline trimming cut 6 bases from V and 8 bases from J; bases unmatched to any gene: 10. The CDR3 has 15 amino acids. CDR3 nucleotides: TGTGCCAGCAGAGTACAGGGGGCGACGTTGGAAAAACTGTTTTTT. Translated, it gives CASRVQGATLEKLFF.

The gene calls are TRBV5-4 and TRBJ2-1; 7 bases are shared with TRBD2. The length of the CDR3 is 15 residues. V was pared by 3 bases and J by 3 bases, with 6 bases of the junction left unmatched. Germline V lookup: CDR1 SGHNT, CDR2 YYREEE (reference sequence). The CDR3 region has the DNA TGTGCCAGCAGCTCCGGGGGGACTATCTACAATGAGCAGTTCTTC. This sequence encodes CASSSGGTIYNEQFF.

This chain uses TRBV11-2 with TRBJ2-3, with D perhaps TRBD1 (5 bases). Deletions cut 2 bases from V and 3 bases from J, with 9 bases between. CDR3 length: 14 amino acids. The V gene's germline CDR1 is SGHAT and CDR2 FQNNGV. The CDR3 region has the DNA TGTGCCAGCAGCTTATACGCAGGGACAGATACGCAGTATTTT. This translates into CASSLYAGTDTQYF.

This chain connects TRBV27 to TRBJ2-2; D might be TRBD1 (6 bases). The CDR3 length is 15 residues. Germline-derived CDR1 and CDR2 are MNHEY and SMNVEV (reference sequence). The germline V and J ends were trimmed by 4 bases and 5 bases, with 14 bases remaining between them. This chain's CDR3 is CASSSITGRTGELFF. In DNA, the CDR3 is TGTGCCAGCAGTTCCATTACAGGGCGGACCGGGGAGCTGTTTTTT.

This chain links TRBV19 with TRBJ1-2; unclear D gene. The CDR3 contains 15 residues. Germline CDR1 LNHDA, CDR2 SQIVND (reference sequence). Deletions cut 9 bases from V and 0 bases from J, with 17 bases between. The CDR3 bases are TGTGCCAGCCCCCGCAGGCGACATACTAACTATGGCTACACCTTC. Translated, it gives CASPRRRHTNYGYTF.

The chain has TRBV28 and TRBJ2-7; 8 nucleotides match TRBD1. The V gene end was trimmed by 3 bases and the J gene end by 4 bases; junction bases not matched to a gene: 2. CDR1 MDHEN and CDR2 SYDVKM come from the germline V gene. The CDR3 is made up of 13 amino acids. CDR3 nucleotide sequence: TGTGCCAGCAGTTTTGACAGGGGTTACGAGCAGTACTTC. It encodes CASSFDRGYEQYF. The full variable domain, in which reference TRBV28 and TRBJ2-7 provide the parts outside the CDR3, is DVKVTQSSRYLVKRTGEKVFLECVQDMDHENMFWYRQDPGLGLRLIYFSYDVKMKEKGDIPEGYSVSREKKERFSLILESASTNQTSMYLCASSFDRGYEQYFGPGTRLTVT.

This chain joins TRBV7-2 and TRBJ2-1; no clear D. The CDR3 runs 14 residues. Per the germline V gene, CDR1 is SGHTA and CDR2 is FQGNSA. V lost 0 bases and J lost 3, with 6 bases in between. The CDR3 nucleotides read TGTGCCAGCAGCTTAGCGCAGGACTACAATGAGCAGTTCTTC. It yields the protein CASSLAQDYNEQFF.

This clone was counted only a few times. The chain recombines TRBV19 with TRBJ2-1; weak D call: TRBD1 (5 bases). Germline CDR1 and CDR2: LNHDA and SQIVND (reference sequence). CDR3 length: 15 residues. V dropped 6 bases and J dropped 2 bases, with 14 bases sitting between them. In DNA form, the CDR3 reads TGTGCCAGTAGGGGCGGAAGACAGACCTACAATGAGCAGTTCTTC. Translated: CASRGGRQTYNEQFF.

V is TRBV19 and J is TRBJ1-5; 9 nucleotides match TRBD1. Germline V gives CDR1 LNHDA, CDR2 SQIVND (reference sequence). The CDR3 consists of 14 residues. V lost 4 bases to trimming and J lost 6 bases; unmatched junction nucleotides: 4. CDR3 protein: CASSSGTGSQPQHF. The CDR3 bases are TGTGCCAGTAGTAGTGGGACAGGGAGTCAGCCCCAGCATTTT.